A selection of T cell receptor beta chains follows, all from one sample in a study of identical twins. TCRdb used MiXCR to reprocess the 5' RACE reads, holding one entry per CDR3 protein. The sample records around 960,000 distinct CDR3 sequences, about 12% being singletons. This sample also belongs to another study, concerning yellow fever vaccine responses in identical twins.

Material for sequencing was PBMCs. Receptors were obtained from a woman under 30 in good health. The CDR3 runs from the conserved cysteine through the conserved F or W. Fields, in order: J gene, D gene, clone size, V gene, CDR3 protein, CDR3 DNA. D genes are given only for firm matches. For some rows the clone size is stated as once, few or many, or as a class when expanded; others skip it.

>TRBJ2-1|NA|few|TRBV29-1
CSVEQPGSIRSEQFF
TGCAGCGTTGAACAACCGGGATCAATACGTAGTGAGCAGTTCTTC
>TRBJ2-7|TRBD1|NA|TRBV3-1
CASSQRGTGGREQYF
TGTGCCAGCAGCCAGAGGGGGACAGGGGGACGCGAGCAGTACTTC
>TRBJ2-1|TRBD2|few|TRBV18
CASSQLPSGSSYNEQFF
TGTGCCAGCTCCCAACTCCCTAGCGGGAGTTCGTACAATGAGCAGTTCTTC
>TRBJ2-3|TRBD2|NA|TRBV9
CASSVELAGGPWNTDTQYF
TGTGCCAGCAGCGTAGAACTAGCGGGAGGGCCTTGGAACACAGATACGCAGTATTTT
>TRBJ2-5|NA|many|TRBV28
CASSPEQETQYF
TGTGCCAGCAGTCCAGAGCAAGAGACCCAGTACTTC
>TRBJ2-7|NA|NA|TRBV5-1
CASSLVQGPSGEQYF
TGCGCCAGCAGCTTGGTTCAGGGACCCTCGGGCGAGCAGTACTTC
>TRBJ1-4|NA|few|TRBV20-1
CSAARQVEGEKLFF
TGCAGTGCTGCCCGACAGGTGGAGGGTGAAAAACTGTTTTTT
>TRBJ1-1|NA|few|TRBV5-5
CASSSSLGLPNTEAFF
TGTGCCAGCAGCTCCTCTCTGGGATTACCGAACACTGAAGCTTTCTTT
>TRBJ1-1|NA|once|TRBV5-5
CASYLGGNTEAFF
TGTGCCAGCTACCTGGGGGGGAACACTGAAGCTTTCTTT
>TRBJ2-1|NA|many|TRBV29-1
CSVGWVDEQFF
TGCAGCGTTGGTTGGGTGGATGAGCAGTTCTTC
>TRBJ2-7|TRBD2|NA|TRBV5-1
CASSFPAEKREGLEQYF
TGCGCCAGCAGCTTCCCCGCCGAGAAGCGGGAGGGCCTTGAGCAGTACTTC
>TRBJ2-7|NA|NA|TRBV28
CASSPAGASRIYEQYF
TGTGCCAGCAGCCCTGCTGGGGCAAGTCGGATCTACGAGCAGTACTTC
>TRBJ2-7|TRBD2|many|TRBV29-1
CSVEDGSSGSIHEQYF
TGCAGCGTTGAAGATGGTTCTAGCGGGAGTATCCACGAGCAGTACTTC
>TRBJ2-5|TRBD2|few|TRBV24-1
CATSEGVQREYRETQYF
TGTGCCACCAGTGAGGGGGTACAGCGGGAGTACCGGGAGACCCAGTACTTC
>TRBJ2-1|TRBD2|few|TRBV11-2
CASSRRGLAGAFYNEQFF
TGTGCCAGCAGCCGGAGAGGGCTAGCGGGAGCTTTCTACAATGAGCAGTTCTTC
>TRBJ2-3|NA|few|TRBV20-1
CSARKGVGADTQYF
TGCAGTGCTAGAAAGGGGGTAGGAGCAGATACGCAGTATTTT
>TRBJ2-1|TRBD1|few|TRBV19
CASSMGRQGTGNEQFF
TGTGCCAGTAGTATGGGGCGACAGGGGACGGGCAATGAGCAGTTCTTC
>TRBJ2-5|TRBD2|NA|TRBV11-3
CASSSYSGSIETQYF
TGTGCCAGCAGCTCCTATAGCGGGAGTATAGAGACCCAGTACTTC
>TRBJ2-2|TRBD1|NA|TRBV10-3
CAINRQGAGGELFF
TGTGCCATCAACAGACAGGGGGCAGGAGGGGAGCTGTTTTTT
>TRBJ2-5|TRBD1|few|TRBV12-3/TRBV12-4
CASSYGTGAQETQYF
TGTGCCAGCAGTTATGGGACAGGGGCTCAAGAGACCCAGTACTTC
>TRBJ2-1|TRBD2|many|TRBV20-1
CSARTGTSGPSYNEQFF
TGCAGTGCTAGAACCGGGACTAGCGGGCCATCCTACAATGAGCAGTTCTTC
>TRBJ1-3|TRBD1|few|TRBV12-3/TRBV12-4
CASSPRQGAGGNTIYF
TGTGCCAGCAGCCCTCGACAGGGGGCAGGGGGAAACACCATATATTTT
>TRBJ2-2|TRBD1|NA|TRBV27
CASSSLRTGDTGELFF
TGTGCCAGCAGTTCCCTGAGGACAGGGGACACCGGGGAGCTGTTTTTT
>TRBJ2-1|NA|NA|TRBV21-1
CASSKGCPDPHEQFF
TGTGCCAGCAGCAAAGGGTGCCCTGACCCCCATGAGCAGTTCTTC
>TRBJ2-3|TRBD1|few|TRBV2
CASSGQGSDTQYF
TGTGCCAGCAGCGGACAGGGTTCAGATACGCAGTATTTT
>TRBJ2-1|TRBD2|few|TRBV9
CASSVSGGVYNEQFF
TGTGCCAGCAGCGTTAGCGGGGGGGTGTACAATGAGCAGTTCTTC
>TRBJ2-5|NA|few|TRBV20-1
CSARWGGGETQYF
TGCAGTGCTAGATGGGGCGGTGGGGAGACCCAGTACTTC
>TRBJ2-1|NA|few|TRBV5-1
CASSLNSGGPYNEQFF
TGCGCCAGCAGCTTGAATTCAGGCGGACCCTACAATGAGCAGTTCTTC
>TRBJ2-5|TRBD2|few|TRBV7-9
CASSPGVAGGEETQYF
TGTGCCAGCAGCCCAGGAGTTGCGGGGGGGGAAGAGACCCAGTACTTC
>TRBJ2-2|TRBD1|few|TRBV6-5
CASTYFTGGYTGELFF
TGTGCCAGCACCTACTTCACAGGGGGGTATACCGGGGAGCTGTTTTTT
>TRBJ2-2|NA|few|TRBV12-1
CASSFESDREDTGELFF
TGTGCCAGCAGCTTTGAAAGTGACAGGGAGGACACCGGGGAGCTGTTTTTT
>TRBJ1-4|NA|few|TRBV5-1
CASSPLDGNEKLFF
TGCGCCAGCAGCCCACTTGACGGTAATGAAAAACTGTTTTTT
>TRBJ2-7|NA|NA|TRBV7-2
CASSLPYGYEQYF
TGTGCCAGCAGCCTCCCTTACGGGTACGAGCAGTACTTC
>TRBJ2-3|NA|many|TRBV7-2
CASSLQVLDTQYF
TGTGCCAGCAGTCTACAGGTCCTGGATACGCAGTATTTT
>TRBJ2-2|TRBD2|few|TRBV7-7
CASSLGTSGMNTGELFF
TGTGCCAGCAGCTTAGGGACTAGCGGAATGAACACCGGGGAGCTGTTTTTT
>TRBJ2-3|TRBD2|few|TRBV6-5
CASSYSGLAGDTDTQYF
TGTGCCAGCAGTTACTCCGGACTAGCGGGAGACACAGATACGCAGTATTTT